This is a list of T cell receptor beta chains from one sample in a study of blood T cell repertoires in COVID-19. Clones were read by immunoSEQ multiplex PCR, and TCRdb kept only the in-frame ones, dropping some. The data contain about 260,000 clones, 88% of them singletons. The sample consisted of peripheral blood. The source is a human donor in a cohort sampled during active COVID-19. Each CDR3 is given with its conserved first and last residue. Each record gives: clone size, D gene, J gene, V gene, CDR3 protein, CDR3 DNA. The D gene is left open where the match is weak. Expanded clones get a size class; other rows say once, few or many, or leave the size out.

>NA|TRBD2|TRBJ2-7|TRBV6-2/TRBV6-3
CASSLLAGDYEQYF
TGTGCCAGCAGCCTACTAGCGGGGGACTACGAGCAGTACTTC
>NA|NA|TRBJ2-5|TRBV20-1
CSASTQGETQYF
TGCAGTGCTAGTACCCAGGGAGAGACCCAGTACTTC
>NA|TRBD1|TRBJ1-2|TRBV29-1
CSVDYDRGLLGYGYTF
TGCAGCGTCGACTACGACAGGGGGCTCTTAGGCTATGGCTACACCTTC
>once|TRBD1|TRBJ2-6|TRBV7-8
CASSLAQGAYGGANVLTF
TGTGCCAGCAGCTTAGCTCAGGGGGCTTACGGTGGGGCCAACGTCCTGACTTTC
>NA|NA|TRBJ1-2|TRBV7-9
CASSTTVLWGYTF
TGTGCCAGCAGCACGACAGTCCTCTGGGGCTACACCTTC
>NA|TRBD1|TRBJ1-6|TRBV7-9
CASRPGQGNSPLHF
TGTGCCAGCAGGCCGGGACAGGGAAATTCACCCCTCCACTTT
>NA|NA|TRBJ2-7|TRBV30
CAWRRGAPYEQYF
TGTGCCTGGAGGCGCGGGGCTCCTTACGAGCAGTACTTC
>NA|NA|TRBJ1-1|TRBV7-2
CASQPPGQGRPEAFF
TGTGCCAGCCAACCTCCCGGTCAGGGAAGGCCTGAAGCTTTCTTT
>few|TRBD1|TRBJ1-2|TRBV7-3
CASRSEGANGYTF
TGTGCCAGCAGGTCCGAGGGGGCTAATGGCTACACCTTC
>NA|TRBD1|TRBJ1-1|TRBV7-8
CASSRQGNTEAFF
TGTGCCAGCAGCAGACAGGGCAACACTGAAGCTTTCTTT
>NA|NA|TRBJ2-1|TRBV19
CASSIGRLQGNEQFF
TGTGCCAGTAGTATAGGCCGATTACAGGGAAATGAGCAGTTCTTC
>once|NA|TRBJ1-1|TRBV29-1
CSVEEVGVATEAFF
TGCAGCGTTGAAGAGGTAGGGGTGGCCACTGAAGCTTTCTTT
>NA|NA|TRBJ2-3|TRBV6-2/TRBV6-3
CASSYLRTAGGAQYF
TGTGCCAGCAGTTACCTACGAACCGCAGGAGGGGCGCAGTATTTT
>NA|NA|TRBJ2-1|TRBV7-9
CASSLGRIPAYNEQFF
TGTGCCAGCAGCTTAGGCAGAATACCCGCCTACAATGAGCAGTTCTTC
>NA|TRBD1|TRBJ1-2|TRBV7-2
CASSGGDRGRGYTF
TGTGCCAGCAGCGGGGGGGACAGGGGCAGAGGCTACACCTTC
>NA|NA|TRBJ2-6|TRBV27
CASTLLSGANVLTF
TGTGCCAGCACCTTACTCTCTGGGGCCAACGTCCTGACTTTC
>NA|TRBD1|TRBJ1-3|TRBV28
CASSSTYTGGSGNTIYF
TGTGCCAGCAGTTCAACATATACAGGGGGCTCTGGAAACACCATATATTTT
>NA|TRBD2|TRBJ2-4|TRBV19
CASRGWASGTGDIQYF
TGTGCCAGTCGAGGGTGGGCTAGCGGGACGGGGGACATTCAGTACTTC
>NA|TRBD1|TRBJ2-5|TRBV9
CASSETGVMETQYF
TGTGCCAGCAGTGAGACAGGGGTCATGGAGACCCAGTACTTC
>NA|TRBD2|TRBJ2-3|TRBV5-4
CASSSGLVSADTQYF
TGTGCCAGCAGCTCCGGACTAGTTTCAGCAGATACGCAGTATTTT
>NA|NA|TRBJ2-7|TRBV7-9
CASSSGVSYEQYF
TGTGCCAGCAGTTCAGGGGTGTCCTACGAGCAGTACTTC
>few|TRBD1|TRBJ1-1|TRBV28
CASSILRGRITEAFF
TGTGCCAGCAGTATACTCAGGGGGCGGATCACTGAAGCTTTCTTT
>NA|TRBD2|TRBJ2-7|TRBV6-6
CASSYSIRGDDEQYF
TGTGCCAGCAGTTACTCGATTCGGGGGGATGACGAGCAGTACTTC
>NA|NA|TRBJ2-1|TRBV25-1
CASSSFWGVPRNEQFF
TGTGCCAGCAGTTCCTTTTGGGGGGTCCCTAGGAATGAGCAGTTCTTC
>NA|TRBD2|TRBJ2-7|TRBV9
CASSVGGLAYEQYF
TGTGCCAGCAGCGTAGGAGGACTAGCCTACGAGCAGTACTTC
>NA|NA|TRBJ2-7|TRBV27
CASRPRGGAYEQYF
TGTGCCAGCAGACCTCGGGGTGGAGCCTACGAGCAGTACTTC
>NA|NA|TRBJ1-6|TRBV7-9
CASSLDKATKYNSPLHF
TGTGCCAGCAGCCTGGACAAGGCGACCAAATATAATTCACCCCTCCACTTT
>once|TRBD2|TRBJ2-7|TRBV27
CASSPLGSGRAAYEQYF
TGTGCCAGCAGCCCCCTCGGCAGCGGGAGGGCCGCCTACGAGCAGTACTTC
>few|NA|TRBJ2-1|TRBV4-3
CASSQLGRGGYNEQFF
TGCGCCAGCAGCCAATTGGGCAGGGGAGGGTACAATGAGCAGTTCTTC